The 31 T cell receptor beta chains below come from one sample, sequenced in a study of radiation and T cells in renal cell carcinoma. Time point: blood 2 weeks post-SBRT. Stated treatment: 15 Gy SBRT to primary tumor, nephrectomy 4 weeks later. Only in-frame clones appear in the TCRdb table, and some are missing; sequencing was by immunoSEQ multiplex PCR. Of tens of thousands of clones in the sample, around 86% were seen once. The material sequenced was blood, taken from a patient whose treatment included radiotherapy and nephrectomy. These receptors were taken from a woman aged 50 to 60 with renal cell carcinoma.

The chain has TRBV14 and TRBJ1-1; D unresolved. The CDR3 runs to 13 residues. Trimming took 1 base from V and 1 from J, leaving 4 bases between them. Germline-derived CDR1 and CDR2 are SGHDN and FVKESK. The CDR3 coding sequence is TGTGCCAGCAGCCAAGTAGGGAACACTGAAGCTTTCTTT. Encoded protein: CASSQVGNTEAFF.

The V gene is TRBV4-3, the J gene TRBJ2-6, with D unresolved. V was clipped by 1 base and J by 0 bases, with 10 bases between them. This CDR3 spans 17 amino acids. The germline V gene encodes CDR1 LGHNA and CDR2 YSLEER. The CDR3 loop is CASSQAFESSGANVLTF. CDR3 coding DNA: TGCGCCAGCAGCCAAGCGTTCGAGAGCTCTGGGGCCAACGTCCTGACTTTC.

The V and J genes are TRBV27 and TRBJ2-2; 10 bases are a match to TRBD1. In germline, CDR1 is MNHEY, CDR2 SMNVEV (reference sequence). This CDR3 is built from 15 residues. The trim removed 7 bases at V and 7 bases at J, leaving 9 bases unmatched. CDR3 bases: TGTGCCAGCAATCCGGGACAGGGGATCGTCGGGGAGCTGTTTTTT. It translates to CASNPGQGIVGELFF.

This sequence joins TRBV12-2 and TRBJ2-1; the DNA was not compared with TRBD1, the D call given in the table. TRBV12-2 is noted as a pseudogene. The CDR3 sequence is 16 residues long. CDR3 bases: TGTGCAAGTCGCCTTAGAGCAATCTACAGGTACAATGAGCAGTTCTTC. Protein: CASRLRAIYRYNEQFF.

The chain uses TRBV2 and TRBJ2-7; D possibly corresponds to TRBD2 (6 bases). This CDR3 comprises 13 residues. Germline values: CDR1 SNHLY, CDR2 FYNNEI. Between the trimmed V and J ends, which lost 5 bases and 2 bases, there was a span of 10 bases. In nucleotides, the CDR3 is TGTGCCAGCAGTCGGGACTGGACCTACGAGCAGTACTTC. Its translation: CASSRDWTYEQYF.

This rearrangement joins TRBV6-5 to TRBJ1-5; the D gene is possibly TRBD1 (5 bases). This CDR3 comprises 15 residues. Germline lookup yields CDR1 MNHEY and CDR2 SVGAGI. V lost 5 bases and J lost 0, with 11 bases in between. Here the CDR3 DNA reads TGTGCCAGCAGTCGTACAGGCTCTAGCAATCAGCCCCAGCATTTT. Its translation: CASSRTGSSNQPQHF.

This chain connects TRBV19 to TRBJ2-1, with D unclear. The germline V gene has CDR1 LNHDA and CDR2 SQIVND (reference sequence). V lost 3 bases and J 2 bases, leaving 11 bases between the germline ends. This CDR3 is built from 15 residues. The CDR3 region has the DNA TGTGCCAGTAGTATTATACAGAGTACCTACAATGAGCAGTTCTTC. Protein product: CASSIIQSTYNEQFF.

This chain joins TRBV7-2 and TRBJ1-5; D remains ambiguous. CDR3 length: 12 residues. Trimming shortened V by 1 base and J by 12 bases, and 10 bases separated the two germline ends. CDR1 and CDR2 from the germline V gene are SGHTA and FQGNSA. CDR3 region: CASSLDSSNQHF. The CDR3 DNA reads TGTGCCAGCAGCTTAGACAGTTCAAACCAGCATTTT.

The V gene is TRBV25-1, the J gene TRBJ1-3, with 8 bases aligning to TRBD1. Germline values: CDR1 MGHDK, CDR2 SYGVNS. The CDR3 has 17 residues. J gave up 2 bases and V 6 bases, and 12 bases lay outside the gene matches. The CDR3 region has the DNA TGTGCCAGCAGCCTCCCCGGAGGACAGGGAACTGGAAACACCATATATTTT. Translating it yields CASSLPGGQGTGNTIYF.

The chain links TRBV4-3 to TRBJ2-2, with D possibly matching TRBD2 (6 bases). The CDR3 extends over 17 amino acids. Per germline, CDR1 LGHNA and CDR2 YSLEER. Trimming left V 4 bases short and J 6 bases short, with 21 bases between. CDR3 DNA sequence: TGCGCCAGCAGCCCGCTAGCGTCGGGCGGGGTTCCCGGGGAGCTGTTTTTT. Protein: CASSPLASGGVPGELFF.

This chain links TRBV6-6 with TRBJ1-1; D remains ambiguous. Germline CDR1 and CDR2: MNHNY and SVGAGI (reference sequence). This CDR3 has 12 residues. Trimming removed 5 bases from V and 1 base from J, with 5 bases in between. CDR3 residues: CASSSKNTEAFF. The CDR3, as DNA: TGTGCCAGCAGTAGTAAGAACACTGAAGCTTTCTTT.

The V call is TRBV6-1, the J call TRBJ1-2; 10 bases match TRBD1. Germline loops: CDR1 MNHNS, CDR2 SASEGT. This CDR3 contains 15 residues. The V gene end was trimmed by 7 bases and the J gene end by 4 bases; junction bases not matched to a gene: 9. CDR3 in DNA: TGTGCCAGCACGACAGGGGGCGAGAACCTCTATGGCTACACCTTC. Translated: CASTTGGENLYGYTF.

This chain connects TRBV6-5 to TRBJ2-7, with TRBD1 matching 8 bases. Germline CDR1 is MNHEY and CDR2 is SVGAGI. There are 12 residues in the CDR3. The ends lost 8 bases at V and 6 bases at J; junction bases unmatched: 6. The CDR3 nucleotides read TGTGCCAGCTATAAAACAGGGGGCGAGCAGTACTTC. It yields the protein CASYKTGGEQYF.

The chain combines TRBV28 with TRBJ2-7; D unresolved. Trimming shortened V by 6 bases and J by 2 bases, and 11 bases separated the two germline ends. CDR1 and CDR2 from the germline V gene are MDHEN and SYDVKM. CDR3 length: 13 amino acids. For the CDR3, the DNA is TGTGCCAGCAGCCATACACAGACCTACGAGCAGTACTTC. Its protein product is CASSHTQTYEQYF.

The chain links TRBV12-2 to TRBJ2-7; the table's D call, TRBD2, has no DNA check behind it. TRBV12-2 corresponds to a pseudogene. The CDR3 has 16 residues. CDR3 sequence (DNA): TGTGCAAGTCGGAATGGACTAGCCTTTTTTTGCTACGAGCAGTACTTC. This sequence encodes CASRNGLAFFCYEQYF.

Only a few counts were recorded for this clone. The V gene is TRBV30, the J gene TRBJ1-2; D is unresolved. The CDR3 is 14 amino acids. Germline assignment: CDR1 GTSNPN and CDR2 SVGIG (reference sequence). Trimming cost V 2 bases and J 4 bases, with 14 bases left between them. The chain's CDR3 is CAWSLERAGYGYTF. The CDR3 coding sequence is TGTGCCTGGAGTCTAGAGAGGGCCGGCTATGGCTACACCTTC.

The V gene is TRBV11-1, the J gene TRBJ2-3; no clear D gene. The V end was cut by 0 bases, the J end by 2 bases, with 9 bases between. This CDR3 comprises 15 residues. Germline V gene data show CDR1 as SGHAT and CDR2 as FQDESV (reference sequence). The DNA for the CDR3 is TGTGCCAGCAGCTTAGCCGGGCAATACACAGATACGCAGTATTTT. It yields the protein CASSLAGQYTDTQYF.

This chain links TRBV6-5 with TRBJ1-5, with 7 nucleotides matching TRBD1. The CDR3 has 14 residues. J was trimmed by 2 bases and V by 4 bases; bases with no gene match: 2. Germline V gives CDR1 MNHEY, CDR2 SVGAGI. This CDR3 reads CASSFDRGNQPQHF. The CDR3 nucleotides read TGTGCCAGCAGTTTCGACAGGGGCAATCAGCCCCAGCATTTT.

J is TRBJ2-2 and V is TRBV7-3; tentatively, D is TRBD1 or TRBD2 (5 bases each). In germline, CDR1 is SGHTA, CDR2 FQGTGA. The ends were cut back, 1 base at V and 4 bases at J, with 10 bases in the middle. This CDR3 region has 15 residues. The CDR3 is CASSLMAGSTGELFF. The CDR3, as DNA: TGTGCCAGCAGCTTAATGGCAGGGAGCACCGGGGAGCTGTTTTTT.

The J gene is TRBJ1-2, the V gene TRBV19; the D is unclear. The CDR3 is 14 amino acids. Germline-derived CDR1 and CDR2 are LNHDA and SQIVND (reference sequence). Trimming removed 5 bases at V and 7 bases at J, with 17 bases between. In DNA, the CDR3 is TGTGCCAGTAGTCCCGGTATAACCGGTGGTGGCTACACCTTC. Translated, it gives CASSPGITGGGYTF.

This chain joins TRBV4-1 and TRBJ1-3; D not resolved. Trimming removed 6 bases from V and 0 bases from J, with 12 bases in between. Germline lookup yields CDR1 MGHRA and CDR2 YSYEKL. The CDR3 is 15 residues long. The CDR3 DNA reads TGCGCCAGCAGTTCTTATTACAGCTCTGGAAACACCATATATTTT. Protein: CASSSYYSSGNTIYF.

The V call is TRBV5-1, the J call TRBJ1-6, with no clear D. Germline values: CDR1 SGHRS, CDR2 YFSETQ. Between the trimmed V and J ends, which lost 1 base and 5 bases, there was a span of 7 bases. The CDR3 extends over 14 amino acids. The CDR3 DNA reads TGCGCCAGCAGCTTGCGGCGAGATAATTCACCCCTCCACTTT. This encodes CASSLRRDNSPLHF.

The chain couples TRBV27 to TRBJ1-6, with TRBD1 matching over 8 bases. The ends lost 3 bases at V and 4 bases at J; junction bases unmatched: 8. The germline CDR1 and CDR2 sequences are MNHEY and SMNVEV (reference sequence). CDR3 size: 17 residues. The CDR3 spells CASSFRQGSVYNSPLHF. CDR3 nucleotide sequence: TGTGCCAGCAGTTTCCGACAGGGGTCTGTATATAATTCACCCCTCCACTTT.

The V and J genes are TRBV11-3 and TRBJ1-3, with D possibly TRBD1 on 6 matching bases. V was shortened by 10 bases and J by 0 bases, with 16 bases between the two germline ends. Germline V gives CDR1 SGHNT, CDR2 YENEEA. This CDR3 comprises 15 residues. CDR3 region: CAKSTGPFSGNTIYF. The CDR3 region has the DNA TGTGCCAAATCGACAGGTCCTTTCTCTGGAAACACCATATATTTT. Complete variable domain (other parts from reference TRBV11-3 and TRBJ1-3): EAGVVQSPRYKIIEKKQPVAFWCNPISGHNTLYWYLQNLGQGPELLIRYENEEAVDDSQLPKDRFSAERLKGVDSTLKIQPAELGDSAVYLCAKSTGPFSGNTIYFGEGSWLTVV.

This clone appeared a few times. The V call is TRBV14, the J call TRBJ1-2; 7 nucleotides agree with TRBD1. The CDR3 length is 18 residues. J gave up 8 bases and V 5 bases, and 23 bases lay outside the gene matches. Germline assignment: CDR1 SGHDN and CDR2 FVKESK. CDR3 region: CASSKRDSPGRGRGGYTF. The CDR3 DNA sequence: TGTGCCAGCAGCAAACGGGACAGTCCCGGTCGTGGAAGGGGGGGCTACACCTTC.

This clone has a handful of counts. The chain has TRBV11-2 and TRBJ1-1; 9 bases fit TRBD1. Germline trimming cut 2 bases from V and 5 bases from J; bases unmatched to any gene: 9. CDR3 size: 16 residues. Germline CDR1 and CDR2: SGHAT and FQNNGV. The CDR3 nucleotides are TGTGCCAGCAGCTTAACTTTAGTAGGACAGGGGACTGAAGCTTTCTTT. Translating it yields CASSLTLVGQGTEAFF. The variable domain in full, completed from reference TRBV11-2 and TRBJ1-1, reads EAGVAQSPRYKIIEKRQSVAFWCNPISGHATLYWYQQILGQGPKLLIQFQNNGVVDDSQLPKDRFSAERLKGVDSTLKIQPAKLEDSAVYLCASSLTLVGQGTEAFFGQGTRLTVV.

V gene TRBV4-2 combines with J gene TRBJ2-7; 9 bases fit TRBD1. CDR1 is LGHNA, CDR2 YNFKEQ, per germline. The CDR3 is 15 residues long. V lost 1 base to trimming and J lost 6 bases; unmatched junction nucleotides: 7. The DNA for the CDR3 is TGTGCCAGCAGCCAAGCCGGGACAGGGTGGGCCGAGCAGTACTTC. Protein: CASSQAGTGWAEQYF.

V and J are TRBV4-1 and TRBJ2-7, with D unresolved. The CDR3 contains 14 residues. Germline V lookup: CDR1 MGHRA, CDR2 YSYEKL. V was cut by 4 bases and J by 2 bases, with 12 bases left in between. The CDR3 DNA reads TGCGCCAGCAGCCTCTCCATTACGACCTACGAGCAGTACTTC. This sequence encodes CASSLSITTYEQYF.

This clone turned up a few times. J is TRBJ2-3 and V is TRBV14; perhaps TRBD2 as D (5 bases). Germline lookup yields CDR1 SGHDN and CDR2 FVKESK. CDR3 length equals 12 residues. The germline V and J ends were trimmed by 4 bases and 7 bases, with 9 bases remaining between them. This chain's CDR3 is CASSLKRYTQYF. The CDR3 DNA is TGTGCCAGCAGCCTCAAGCGGTATACGCAGTATTTT.

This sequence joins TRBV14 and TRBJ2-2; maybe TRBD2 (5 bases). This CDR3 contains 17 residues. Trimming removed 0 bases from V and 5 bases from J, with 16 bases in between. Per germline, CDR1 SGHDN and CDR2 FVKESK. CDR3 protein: CASSQDASGRGTGELFF. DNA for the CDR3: TGTGCCAGCAGCCAAGATGCTAGTGGGAGAGGGACCGGGGAGCTGTTTTTT.

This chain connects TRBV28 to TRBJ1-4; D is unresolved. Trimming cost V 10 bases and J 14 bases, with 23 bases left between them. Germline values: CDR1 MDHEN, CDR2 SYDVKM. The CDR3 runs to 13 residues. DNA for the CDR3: TGTGCCACCAAAAGTAGTGGCTTTGGTCGGCTGTTTTTT. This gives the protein CATKSSGFGRLFF.